A selection of T cell receptor beta chains follows, all from one sample in a study of blood T cell repertoires in COVID-19. Clones were read by immunoSEQ multiplex PCR, and TCRdb kept only the in-frame ones, dropping some. The sample consists of under 200,000 clones, about 89% of them appearing once. Sequencing used peripheral blood. Every receptor here comes from a man between 65 and 85 years old with acute or convalescent COVID-19. Each CDR3 is given without its conserved first and last residue. The D gene is left open where the match is weak. The listing skips clone size in some rows; elsewhere it reads once, few, many or a size class.

d_gene: TRBD1
abundance: NA
len: 14
j_gene: TRBJ1-5
v_gene: TRBV5-6
CDR3aa: ASSFGGQGFGQPQH

d_gene: TRBD1
abundance: NA
len: 14
j_gene: TRBJ2-5
v_gene: TRBV5-6
CDR3aa: ASSKRQGALGETQY

d_gene: NA
abundance: NA
len: 12
j_gene: TRBJ1-1
v_gene: TRBV7-9
CDR3aa: ASSFSEGNTEAF

d_gene: NA
abundance: NA
len: 12
j_gene: TRBJ1-2
v_gene: TRBV27
CDR3aa: ASSLGSGLGGYT

d_gene: NA
abundance: once
len: 14
j_gene: TRBJ2-3
v_gene: TRBV7-7
CDR3aa: ASSKQFTTTADTQY

d_gene: TRBD2
abundance: NA
len: 14
j_gene: TRBJ2-1
v_gene: TRBV4-3
CDR3aa: ASSQDLRTSGNEQF

d_gene: NA
abundance: NA
len: 13
j_gene: TRBJ2-7
v_gene: TRBV7-8
CDR3aa: ASSPRFRGSYEQY

d_gene: TRBD2
abundance: NA
len: 15
j_gene: TRBJ2-3
v_gene: TRBV7-9
CDR3aa: ASSLVGASGSVDTQY

d_gene: NA
abundance: NA
len: 12
j_gene: TRBJ2-1
v_gene: TRBV6-5
CDR3aa: ASIFSGSYNEQF

d_gene: TRBD2
abundance: NA
len: 12
j_gene: TRBJ2-4
v_gene: TRBV10-3
CDR3aa: AISEEASGNIQY

d_gene: NA
abundance: NA
len: 12
j_gene: TRBJ1-3
v_gene: TRBV25-1
CDR3aa: ASSEPGTGNTIY

d_gene: TRBD1
abundance: many
len: 12
j_gene: TRBJ2-1
v_gene: TRBV2
CDR3aa: ASSEGTGVLGQF

d_gene: NA
abundance: NA
len: 13
j_gene: TRBJ2-5
v_gene: TRBV7-9
CDR3aa: ASTTTAGTGETQY

d_gene: TRBD1
abundance: NA
len: 13
j_gene: TRBJ2-5
v_gene: TRBV5-5
CDR3aa: ASSTGTDFQETQY

d_gene: TRBD1
abundance: NA
len: 11
j_gene: TRBJ2-5
v_gene: TRBV3-1/TRBV3-2
CDR3aa: ASSLDREETQY

d_gene: NA
abundance: NA
len: 15
j_gene: TRBJ2-2
v_gene: TRBV7-3
CDR3aa: ASSPSRDIIVPGELF

d_gene: NA
abundance: NA
len: 13
j_gene: TRBJ1-2
v_gene: TRBV5-1
CDR3aa: ASSSFRGSNYGYT

d_gene: NA
abundance: NA
len: 10
j_gene: TRBJ2-4
v_gene: TRBV3-1/TRBV3-2
CDR3aa: ASSQAENIQY

d_gene: NA
abundance: NA
len: 13
j_gene: TRBJ2-7
v_gene: TRBV7-2
CDR3aa: ASSSGVGIGEKQY

d_gene: NA
abundance: NA
len: 14
j_gene: TRBJ1-6
v_gene: TRBV4-3
CDR3aa: ASSQLKGDLNSPLH

d_gene: NA
abundance: once
len: 12
j_gene: TRBJ1-2
v_gene: TRBV6-6
CDR3aa: ASRLQGSDYGYT

d_gene: NA
abundance: NA
len: 13
j_gene: TRBJ2-7
v_gene: TRBV28
CDR3aa: ASSSPSGFSYEQY

d_gene: NA
abundance: NA
len: 10
j_gene: TRBJ2-2
v_gene: TRBV29-1
CDR3aa: SAHRVPGELF

d_gene: NA
abundance: NA
len: 12
j_gene: TRBJ2-3
v_gene: TRBV6-5
CDR3aa: ASSYVSARDTQY

d_gene: TRBD1
abundance: NA
len: 13
j_gene: TRBJ2-1
v_gene: TRBV5-1
CDR3aa: ASSLEGGSYNEQF

d_gene: NA
abundance: NA
len: 13
j_gene: TRBJ2-5
v_gene: TRBV6-5
CDR3aa: ASTPKGGAYETQY

d_gene: NA
abundance: NA
len: 14
j_gene: TRBJ2-1
v_gene: TRBV28
CDR3aa: ASSSNRRGGGFEQF

d_gene: NA
abundance: NA
len: 13
j_gene: TRBJ1-5
v_gene: TRBV12-5
CDR3aa: ASGLIRGSNQPQH

d_gene: TRBD2
abundance: NA
len: 13
j_gene: TRBJ2-3
v_gene: TRBV19
CDR3aa: ASTPLAGGTDTQY

d_gene: NA
abundance: NA
len: 13
j_gene: TRBJ2-7
v_gene: TRBV5-5
CDR3aa: ASSLAAGSYYEQY

d_gene: TRBD2
abundance: NA
len: 12
j_gene: TRBJ2-1
v_gene: TRBV5-1
CDR3aa: ASSLTSGSNEQF

d_gene: TRBD2
abundance: NA
len: 14
j_gene: TRBJ2-3
v_gene: TRBV9
CDR3aa: ASSVEGRGARDTQY

d_gene: TRBD1
abundance: NA
len: 12
j_gene: TRBJ2-1
v_gene: TRBV5-5
CDR3aa: ASSSDRGYNEQF

d_gene: TRBD1
abundance: NA
len: 13
j_gene: TRBJ1-3
v_gene: TRBV9
CDR3aa: ASSVEGQFGNTIY

d_gene: NA
abundance: NA
len: 9
j_gene: TRBJ1-1
v_gene: TRBV6-5
CDR3aa: ASIQFRLAF

d_gene: NA
abundance: NA
len: 14
j_gene: TRBJ2-3
v_gene: TRBV5-4
CDR3aa: ASSLGGGGVTDTQY

d_gene: NA
abundance: few
len: 10
j_gene: TRBJ1-2
v_gene: TRBV28
CDR3aa: ASSPGNYGYT

d_gene: NA
abundance: once
len: 11
j_gene: TRBJ1-2
v_gene: TRBV6-1
CDR3aa: ASSEDPGYGYT

d_gene: NA
abundance: few
len: 11
j_gene: TRBJ1-5
v_gene: TRBV12-3/TRBV12-4
CDR3aa: ASTLGEGQPQH

d_gene: TRBD1
abundance: NA
len: 15
j_gene: TRBJ2-5
v_gene: TRBV4-3
CDR3aa: ASSQDRGQGAGETQY

d_gene: NA
abundance: NA
len: 13
j_gene: TRBJ2-3
v_gene: TRBV5-1
CDR3aa: ASSEGDPQGDTQY

d_gene: TRBD1
abundance: NA
len: 10
j_gene: TRBJ2-5
v_gene: TRBV2
CDR3aa: ARQGAGETQY

d_gene: NA
abundance: NA
len: 11
j_gene: TRBJ2-6
v_gene: TRBV28
CDR3aa: ASSSVGANVLT

d_gene: TRBD2
abundance: NA
len: 13
j_gene: TRBJ2-5
v_gene: TRBV4-1
CDR3aa: ASSQASGGGETQY

d_gene: NA
abundance: NA
len: 12
j_gene: TRBJ2-1
v_gene: TRBV5-1
CDR3aa: ASSSGQTYNEQF

d_gene: NA
abundance: NA
len: 11
j_gene: TRBJ2-2
v_gene: TRBV5-1
CDR3aa: ASSLADTGELF

d_gene: TRBD1
abundance: NA
len: 13
j_gene: TRBJ2-2
v_gene: TRBV15
CDR3aa: ATSRGQGNTGELF

d_gene: NA
abundance: NA
len: 12
j_gene: TRBJ2-3
v_gene: TRBV15
CDR3aa: ATRSGVVADTQY

d_gene: NA
abundance: NA
len: 12
j_gene: TRBJ2-3
v_gene: TRBV5-6
CDR3aa: ASSRDTSTDTQY

d_gene: TRBD2
abundance: once
len: 14
j_gene: TRBJ2-1
v_gene: TRBV7-2
CDR3aa: ASSLRSGSGYNEQF

d_gene: NA
abundance: NA
len: 12
j_gene: TRBJ1-6
v_gene: TRBV20-1
CDR3aa: SASHSSYNSPLH

d_gene: NA
abundance: NA
len: 14
j_gene: TRBJ1-5
v_gene: TRBV19
CDR3aa: ASSILPGDSNQPQH

d_gene: NA
abundance: once
len: 12
j_gene: TRBJ1-4
v_gene: TRBV6-6
CDR3aa: ASTGLRGNEKLF

d_gene: NA
abundance: NA
len: 12
j_gene: TRBJ1-1
v_gene: TRBV5-5
CDR3aa: ASSLAGGETEAF

d_gene: TRBD2
abundance: NA
len: 13
j_gene: TRBJ2-1
v_gene: TRBV29-1
CDR3aa: SVPQGGGGAREQF

d_gene: NA
abundance: NA
len: 12
j_gene: TRBJ1-6
v_gene: TRBV5-5
CDR3aa: ASSLTGLNSPLH

d_gene: NA
abundance: NA
len: 12
j_gene: TRBJ1-3
v_gene: TRBV5-1
CDR3aa: ASSPTVSGNTIY

d_gene: NA
abundance: NA
len: 12
j_gene: TRBJ2-5
v_gene: TRBV5-4
CDR3aa: ASSVQGLQETQY